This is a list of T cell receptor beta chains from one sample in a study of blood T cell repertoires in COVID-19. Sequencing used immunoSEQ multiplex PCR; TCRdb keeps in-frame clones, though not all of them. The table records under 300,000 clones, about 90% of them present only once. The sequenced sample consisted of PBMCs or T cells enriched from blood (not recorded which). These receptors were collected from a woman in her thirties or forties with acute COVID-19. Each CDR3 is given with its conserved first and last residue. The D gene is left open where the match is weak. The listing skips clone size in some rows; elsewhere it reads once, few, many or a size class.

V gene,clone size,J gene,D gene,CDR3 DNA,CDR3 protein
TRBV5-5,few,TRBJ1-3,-,TGTGCCAGCAGCTTGGGACAGGCCAGCTCTGGAAACACCATATATTTT,CASSLGQASSGNTIYF
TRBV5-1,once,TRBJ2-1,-,TGCGCCAGCAGCTCTGCAGGGGAAAGTTTTGAGCAGTTCTTC,CASSSAGESFEQFF
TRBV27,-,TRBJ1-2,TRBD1,TGTGCCAGCAGTATGACAGGGAGCGCGGGATATGGCTACACCTTC,CASSMTGSAGYGYTF
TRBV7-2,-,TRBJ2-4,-,TGTGCCAGCAGCTTGGGGGCCACCAAAAACATTCAGTACTTC,CASSLGATKNIQYF
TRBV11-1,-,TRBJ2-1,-,TGTGCCAGCAGCTTTCCTACCAACAATGAGCAGTTCTTC,CASSFPTNNEQFF
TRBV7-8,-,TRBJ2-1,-,TGTGCCAGCAGCTTAGCGATTCGGGAGCTAAGCAATGAGCAGTTCTTC,CASSLAIRELSNEQFF
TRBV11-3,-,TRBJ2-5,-,TGTGCCAGCAGCTTAGTTATGGAGACCCAGTACTTC,CASSLVMETQYF
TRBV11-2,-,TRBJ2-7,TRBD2,TGTGCCAGCAGCTGGCCGGGGGGGCAGGGACTAGCGATCTACGAGCAGTACTTC,CASSWPGGQGLAIYEQYF
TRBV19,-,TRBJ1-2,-,TGTGCCAGTAGTATAAAAGGGGAATATAACTATGGCTACACCTTC,CASSIKGEYNYGYTF
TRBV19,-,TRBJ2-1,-,TGTGCCAGTAGCCCCAAGCGCCAGGGGTCCTACAATGAGCAGTTCTTC,CASSPKRQGSYNEQFF
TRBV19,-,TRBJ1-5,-,TGTGCCAGTAGTAAGGCACAGGTATCTCAGCCCCAGCATTTT,CASSKAQVSQPQHF
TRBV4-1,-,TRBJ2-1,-,TGCGCCAGCAGACCTAATCCGGGACTCCCTTCCTACAATGAGCAGTTCTTC,CASRPNPGLPSYNEQFF
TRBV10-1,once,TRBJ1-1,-,TGCGCCAGCAGTGATGTCGGGGGCACTGAAGCTTTCTTT,CASSDVGGTEAFF
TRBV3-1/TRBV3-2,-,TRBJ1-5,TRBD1,TGTGCCAGCAGCCAAACATTAGAGACAGGGGGCAATCAGCCCCAGCATTTT,CASSQTLETGGNQPQHF
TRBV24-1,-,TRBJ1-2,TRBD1,TGTGCCACCAGTGATTGGGGGGACAGAATCTATAACTATGGCTACACCTTC,CATSDWGDRIYNYGYTF
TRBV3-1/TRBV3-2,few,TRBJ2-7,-,TGTGCCAGCAGCCGAGATAGCGGCATCTCCTACGAGCAGTACTTC,CASSRDSGISYEQYF
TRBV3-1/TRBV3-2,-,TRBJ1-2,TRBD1,TGTGCCAGCAGCCAAGAGCCCCTGACAGGGATCCACTACACCTTC,CASSQEPLTGIHYTF
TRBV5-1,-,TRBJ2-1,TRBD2,TGCGCCAGCAGTCGCGAGACTAGCGGGGCTCTAGATGAGCAGTTCTTC,CASSRETSGALDEQFF
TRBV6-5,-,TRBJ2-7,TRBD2,TGTGCCAGCAGGTTAGCGGGAGAGAGATACGAGCAGTACTTC,CASRLAGERYEQYF
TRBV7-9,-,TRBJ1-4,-,TGTGCCAGCAGCTTAGGGGGGCAGGGACCGTTTTTT,CASSLGGQGPFF
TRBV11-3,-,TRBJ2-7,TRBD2,TGTGCCAGCAGCGGAGGGGTTAGCGGGAGTTCGTACGAGCAGTACTTC,CASSGGVSGSSYEQYF
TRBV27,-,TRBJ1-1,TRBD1,TGTGCCAGCAGTGCCAGACAGGGCCTCTACACTGAAGCTTTCTTT,CASSARQGLYTEAFF
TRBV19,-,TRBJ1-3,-,TGTGCCAGTAGTATCGGGGGAGGCTCTGGAAACACCATATATTTT,CASSIGGGSGNTIYF
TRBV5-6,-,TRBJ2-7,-,TGTGCCAGCAGGGGCGGCCGCGTTAGGGGCGAGCAGTACTTC,CASRGGRVRGEQYF
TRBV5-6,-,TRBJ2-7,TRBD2,TGTGCCAGCAGCCAGGGACTAGCGTACTACGAGCAGTACTTC,CASSQGLAYYEQYF
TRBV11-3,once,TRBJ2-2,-,TGTGCCAGCAGGAAACCGGGACAGAACACCGGGGAGCTGTTTTTT,CASRKPGQNTGELFF
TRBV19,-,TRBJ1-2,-,TGTGCCAGTAGTATCCAGGGGTGGGGCTATGGCTACACCTTC,CASSIQGWGYGYTF
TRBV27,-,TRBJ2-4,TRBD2,TGTGCCAGCAGTCCCCGGGTGGGTAGCGGGAGAGATCTAGCCAAAAACATTCAGTACTTC,CASSPRVGSGRDLAKNIQYF
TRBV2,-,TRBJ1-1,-,TGTGCCAGCAGTCCCGCCAAAGACCGGGTGGGCACTGAAGCTTTCTTT,CASSPAKDRVGTEAFF
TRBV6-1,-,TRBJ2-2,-,TGTGCCAGCAGTGAAGCGCGCGTTAACACCGGGGAGCTGTTTTTT,CASSEARVNTGELFF
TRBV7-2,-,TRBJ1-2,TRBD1,TGTGCCAGCAGCTTAGACTCCCAGGGGGCCGCCTATGGCTACACCTTC,CASSLDSQGAAYGYTF
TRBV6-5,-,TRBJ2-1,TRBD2,TGTGCCAGCAGTCCGGGGGGAAACAATGAGCAGTTCTTC,CASSPGGNNEQFF
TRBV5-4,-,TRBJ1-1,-,TGTGCCAGCAGCTTGGCTCTCGGGACACTGAACACTGAAGCTTTCTTT,CASSLALGTLNTEAFF
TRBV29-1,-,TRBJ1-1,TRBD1,TGCAGCGTTCGGGACAGGGGGCAAGACACTGAAGCTTTCTTT,CSVRDRGQDTEAFF
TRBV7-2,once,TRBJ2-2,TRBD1,TGTGCCAGCAGGATAACCGGGACAGCCCCGACCGGGGAGCTGTTTTTT,CASRITGTAPTGELFF
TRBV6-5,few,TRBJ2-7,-,TGTGCCAGCAGTTACTCCGGGAGTAGCGGCTACGAGCAGTACTTC,CASSYSGSSGYEQYF
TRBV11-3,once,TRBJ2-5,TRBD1,TGTGCCAGCAGCCACCCCCGGGACAGACAAGAGACCCAGTACTTC,CASSHPRDRQETQYF
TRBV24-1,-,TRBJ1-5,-,TGTGCCACCAGTCGACAGCTAGGTCAGCCCCAGCATTTT,CATSRQLGQPQHF
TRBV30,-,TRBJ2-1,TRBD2,TGTGCCTGGAGTATGTCTAGCGGGAGTGGGGAGCAGTTCTTC,CAWSMSSGSGEQFF